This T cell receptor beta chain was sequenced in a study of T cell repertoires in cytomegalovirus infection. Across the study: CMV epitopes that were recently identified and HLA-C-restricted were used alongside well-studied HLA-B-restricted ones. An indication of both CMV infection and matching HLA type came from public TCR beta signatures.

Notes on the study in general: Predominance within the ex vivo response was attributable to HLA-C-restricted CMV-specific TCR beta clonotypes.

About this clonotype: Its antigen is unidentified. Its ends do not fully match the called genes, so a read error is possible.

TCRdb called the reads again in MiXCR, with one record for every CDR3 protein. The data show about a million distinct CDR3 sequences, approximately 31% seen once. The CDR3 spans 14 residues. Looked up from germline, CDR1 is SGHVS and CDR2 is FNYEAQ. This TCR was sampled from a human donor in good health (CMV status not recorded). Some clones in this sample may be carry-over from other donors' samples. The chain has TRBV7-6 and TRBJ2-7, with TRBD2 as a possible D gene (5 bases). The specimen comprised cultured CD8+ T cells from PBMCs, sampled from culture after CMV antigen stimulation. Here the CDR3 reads CTSSLGADSYEQYF. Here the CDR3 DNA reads TGTACCAGCAGCTTAGGAGCGGATTCCTACGAGCAGTACTTC. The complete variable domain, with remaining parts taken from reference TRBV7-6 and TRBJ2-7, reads GAGVSQSPRYKVTKRGQDVALRCDPISGHVSLYWYRQALGQGPEFLTYFNYEAQQDKSGLPNDRFSAERPEGSISTLTIQRTEQRDSAMYRCTSSLGADSYEQYFGPGTRLTVT.